This record concerns one TCR beta chain sequence. TCRdb derives one entry per CDR3 protein from the 5' RACE reads, leaving out DNA. Its table records roughly 380,000 distinct CDR3 sequences. The data originate from a study of T cells expressing NK-cell markers. As for the study in general: Investigators obtained TCR beta repertoires from sorted CD3+CD56+NKG2C+, CD3+CD56+NKG2C- and CD3+CD56-NKG2C+ T cells.

This CDR3 comprises 15 residues. Per the germline V gene, CDR1 is MDHEN and CDR2 is SYDVKM. This TCR was sampled from a man aged 18-70 years in good health. The sequenced sample consisted of blood T cells: a sorted CD56 or NKG2C T cell subset, CD4+ or CD8+ T cells, or bulk PBMC T cells (not recorded which). V usage is TRBV28 and J usage is TRBJ1-2. CDR3 sequence: CASSRLDRPNYGYTF.